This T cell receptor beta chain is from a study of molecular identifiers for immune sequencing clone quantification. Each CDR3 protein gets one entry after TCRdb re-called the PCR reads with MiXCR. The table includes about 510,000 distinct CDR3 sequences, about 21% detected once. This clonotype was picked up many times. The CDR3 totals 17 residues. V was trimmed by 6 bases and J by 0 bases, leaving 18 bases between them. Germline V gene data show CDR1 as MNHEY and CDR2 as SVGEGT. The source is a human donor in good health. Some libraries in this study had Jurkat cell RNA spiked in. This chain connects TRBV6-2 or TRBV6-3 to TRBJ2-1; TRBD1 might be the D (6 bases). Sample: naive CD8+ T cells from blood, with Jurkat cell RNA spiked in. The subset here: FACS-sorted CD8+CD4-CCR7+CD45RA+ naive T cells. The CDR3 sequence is CASSRWGPESSYNEQFF. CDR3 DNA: TGTGCCAGCAGCCGTTGGGGGCCCGAGAGCTCCTACAATGAGCAGTTCTTC.